Detailed here is one T cell receptor (beta chain). Its matching antigen is unknown. Anyone with autoimmune disease history or systemic immunosuppression was excluded. This record comes from a study of OX40 agonist ivuxolimab in advanced cancers. Study at large: Patients got intravenous ivuxolimab at 0.01 to 10 mg/kg every 2 weeks. Of the patients, three showed partial responses, one with hepatocellular carcinoma and two with cutaneous melanoma.

The method was immunoSEQ multiplex PCR; TCRdb's version includes in-frame clones alone and lacks a portion of them. Of tens of thousands of clones in the sample, roughly nine tenths are singletons; the top ten hold roughly 4.1%. Germline V gene lookup returns CDR1 MNHEY and CDR2 SMNVEV (reference sequence). V was clipped by 8 bases and J by 3 bases; unmatched bases: 16. The CDR3 length is 17 residues. Notes on the study in general: At 0.1 to 3.0 mg/kg, CD4+ and CD8+ blood T cells expanded clonally by week 6.

The chain employs TRBV27 and TRBJ1-5; 7 bases line up with TRBD1. The sequence was collected from an adult with an advanced solid tumor such as melanoma, head and neck, liver or kidney cancer. Sequencing used CD4+ or CD8+ T cells sorted from blood, obtained in a trial of the OX40 agonist ivuxolimab. CDR3 DNA: TGTGCCAGCGGAACCGGGACAGAAAGTTCGTACAATCAGCCCCAGCATTTT. Its protein product is CASGTGTESSYNQPQHF.